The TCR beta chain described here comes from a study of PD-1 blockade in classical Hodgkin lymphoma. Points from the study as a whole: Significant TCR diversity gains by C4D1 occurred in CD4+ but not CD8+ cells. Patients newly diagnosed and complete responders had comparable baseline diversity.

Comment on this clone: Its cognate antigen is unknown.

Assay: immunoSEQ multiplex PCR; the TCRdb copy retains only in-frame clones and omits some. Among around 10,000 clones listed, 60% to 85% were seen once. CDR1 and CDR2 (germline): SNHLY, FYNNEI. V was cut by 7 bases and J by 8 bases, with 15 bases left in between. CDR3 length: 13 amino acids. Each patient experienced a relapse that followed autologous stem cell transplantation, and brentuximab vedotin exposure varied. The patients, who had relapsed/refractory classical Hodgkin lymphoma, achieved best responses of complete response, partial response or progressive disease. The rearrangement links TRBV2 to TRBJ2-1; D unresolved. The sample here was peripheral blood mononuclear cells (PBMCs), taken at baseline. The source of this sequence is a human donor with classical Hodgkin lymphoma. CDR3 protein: CASKDQRRDEQFF. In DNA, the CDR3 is TGTGCCAGCAAGGACCAACGGCGTGATGAGCAGTTCTTC.